This TCR beta chain was documented in a study of spatial heterogeneity in lung cancer (dated by TCRdb to the late 2010s). Context from the whole study: Beta-chain transcripts were consistently detected in greater numbers than alpha-chain transcripts, which likely reflects a higher abundance of beta-chain transcripts. In tumor regions, TCR transcript counts showed a strong correlation with a T cell transcriptional module score derived from matched bulk RNA-seq. In the raw uncorrected reads, each unique combination of TCR and UMI appeared more than ten times on average. In non-small cell lung cancer, the study quantitatively compared TCR alpha and beta repertoires across several tumor regions, matched nontumor lung, and blood. TCR repertoire features were related to nonsynonymous mutation counts determined by whole-exome sequencing of tumor tissue. At surgery, both alpha and beta chains were TCR-sequenced in around 240 tumor regions, 64 matched nontumor lung samples and around 50 PBMC samples.

The method was 5' RACE. Sequencing was carried out with a NextSeq 500. In the TCR library protocol, a unique molecular identifier was attached to each TCR cDNA molecule so that PCR and sequencing errors could be corrected. The study's own analysis went as follows. TCR identification, UMI-based error correction and CDR3 extraction were performed with Decombinator tools. Expanded TCRs were defined as those above a frequency of 2 per 1,000, corresponding to the top 1% of the tumor frequency distribution. Expanded tumor TCRs statistically deemed absent (corrected P<0.05) from at least one tumor region were classed as regional, and all other expanded tumor TCRs were classed as ubiquitous. Rényi diversity was computed with the R vegan package after subsampling each repertoire 100 times to 5,000 TCRs. CDR3 similarity networks were built from amino acid triplet string-kernel similarity, connecting CDR3s with pairwise similarity above 0.82. The public reads were reanalyzed by TCRdb: fastp trimming at Q25, MiXCR alignment, in-frame beta chains only. Each entry merges the rows of one CDR3 protein and shows their most common DNA and genes. Here the V and J calls rest on TCRdb's processing, not on the authors' analysis. The sample table records around 15,000 distinct CDR3 sequences; 6.5% to 8% of these occur just once. The ten largest account for around 19% of the sample.

Taken with the paper, the label for time point translates to: sample taken at primary tumor resection. Samples were obtained from 65 to 90 patients with early-stage, untreated non-small cell lung cancer from the lung TRACERx cohort. For TCR sequencing, whole RNA was extracted from tumor and nontumor lung tissue, or from cryopreserved PBMC samples, and no cell sorting was done. A patient was chosen for TCR sequencing only when enough RNA was available from at least two tumor regions. Tumor and adjacent nontumor lung specimens were reviewed by a lung pathologist before selection. The paper's findings and limits, for the study overall: TCR-seq coverage of tumor T cells was estimated to be only approximately 7.3% for alpha chains and more than 11% for beta chains. The number of expanded intratumoral alpha and beta TCRs correlated with the tumor nonsynonymous mutation count. Additional single-cell paired TCR alpha and beta sequencing was considered necessary to confirm, at a functional level, the hypothesis that regional TCRs recognize regional mutations. Counts of ubiquitous and regional expanded TCRs correlated with counts of ubiquitous and regional nonsynonymous mutations, respectively.

The sample holds many counts of this clonotype. Which antigen it targets is not known. No clone much larger than this one lies a single base away; base qualities are absent. The library was prepared for alpha chains; this beta chain is a stray read, so its frequency means little. The V end loses 5 bases and the J end loses 2 bases, and a stretch of 15 bases separates them. CDR1 and CDR2 (SNHLY, FYNNEI) derive from the germline V gene. There are 15 amino acids in the CDR3, from cysteine to phenylalanine inclusive. Only CDR3 DNA is held: 45 bases, read in frame from base 1. The V and J genes are TRBV2 and TRBJ1-2; the D gene is perhaps TRBD1, on 6 matching bases. The sequenced sample was lung tumor tissue, obtained at surgery. The TCR sequence derives from a female donor with early-stage non-small cell lung cancer. The DNA sequence is as follows: TGTGCCAGCAGTAGGGGGAGGGTAACCAACTATGGCTACACCTTC. Translated, this is CASSRGRVTNYGYTF.